These T cell receptor beta chains were read from a single sample in a study of CD8 T cells in ankylosing spondylitis. TCRdb called the 5' RACE reads again in MiXCR, with one record for every CDR3 protein. The repertoire holds around 300,000 distinct CDR3 sequences, with 9.5% to 13% as singletons. The material sequenced was blood, either unsorted or a sorted T cell fraction (not recorded which). The receptor source for this set is a female donor with ankylosing spondylitis or in good health (not recorded which). Each CDR3 is given with its conserved first and last residue. A D gene is named only where the DNA matches it firmly. Clone size is stated in some rows and not others, as once, few, many or a class when expanded.

>13|TRBV12-3/TRBV12-4|TRBJ1-6|TRBD1|many
CASSLKGGTGTHF
TGTGCCAGCAGTTTAAAGGGAGGGACAGGAACCCACTTT
>16|TRBV12-3/TRBV12-4|TRBJ2-5|TRBD2|few
CASSGTSGSGLETQYF
TGTGCCAGCAGTGGTACTAGCGGGAGTGGGTTGGAGACCCAGTACTTC
>14|TRBV28|TRBJ2-7|TRBD1|many
CASSLPGTGLEQYF
TGTGCCAGCAGTTTACCCGGGACAGGGCTCGAGCAGTACTTC
>15|TRBV20-1|TRBJ2-3|NA|many
CSARPLAQNTDTQYF
TGCAGTGCTAGGCCGCTAGCGCAGAACACAGATACGCAGTATTTT
>14|TRBV10-3|TRBJ2-5|NA|many
CAISELDIKETQYF
TGTGCCATCAGTGAGTTGGACATAAAAGAGACCCAGTACTTC
>13|TRBV9|TRBJ1-1|NA|many
CASSVTVTGEAFF
TGTGCCAGCAGCGTTACGGTCACCGGGGAAGCTTTCTTT
>15|TRBV20-1|TRBJ2-7|TRBD2|few
CSARELAGGPYEQYF
TGCAGTGCTAGGGAACTAGCGGGAGGTCCCTACGAGCAGTACTTC
>14|TRBV20-1|TRBJ2-1|NA|many
CSARRRNSYNEQFF
TGCAGTGCTAGGAGGCGGAACTCCTACAATGAGCAGTTCTTC
>18|TRBV6-1|TRBJ2-2|NA|many
CASSEDGGGWTNTGELFF
TGTGCCAGCAGTGAAGATGGGGGCGGGTGGACTAACACCGGGGAGCTGTTTTTT
>14|TRBV29-1|TRBJ2-7|NA|NA
CSVDSIERPYEQYF
TGCAGCGTTGATTCTATAGAACGACCCTACGAGCAGTACTTC
>14|TRBV12-3/TRBV12-4|TRBJ2-7|TRBD1|many
CASRGGQQFYEQYF
TGTGCCAGCAGAGGGGGACAGCAATTTTACGAGCAGTACTTC
>17|TRBV19|TRBJ1-5|TRBD1|many
CASSPLTGGYSNQPQHF
TGTGCCAGTAGTCCACTGACAGGGGGTTATAGCAATCAGCCCCAGCATTTT
>16|TRBV2|TRBJ2-7|NA|few
CASSQRQVQSSYEQYF
TGTGCCAGCAGCCAAAGACAGGTACAGAGCTCCTACGAGCAGTACTTC
>14|TRBV7-9|TRBJ1-1|NA|many
CASSPRSGNTEAFF
TGTGCCAGCAGCCCCCGATCCGGGAACACTGAAGCTTTCTTT
>13|TRBV20-1|TRBJ2-7|NA|many
CSAATGLGYEQYF
TGCAGTGCAGCTACAGGGTTGGGCTACGAGCAGTACTTC
>14|TRBV7-2|TRBJ1-1|NA|NA
CATGRGDRNTEAFF
TGTGCCACCGGGAGGGGTGATAGGAACACTGAAGCTTTCTTT
>16|TRBV30|TRBJ2-1|TRBD2|many
CAWKGLAGVPYNEQFF
TGTGCCTGGAAGGGACTAGCGGGAGTCCCCTACAATGAGCAGTTCTTC
>13|TRBV10-3|TRBJ1-2|NA|many
CAISEMDGYGYTF
TGTGCCATCAGTGAAATGGATGGGTATGGCTACACCTTC
>16|TRBV20-1|TRBJ1-2|NA|many
CSARDPSRPHNYGYTF
TGCAGTGCTAGAGATCCGAGCAGGCCCCATAACTATGGCTACACCTTC
>14|TRBV10-3|TRBJ2-3|NA|NA
CAISGEVGTDTQYF
TGTGCCATCAGTGGAGAAGTAGGCACAGATACGCAGTATTTT
>15|TRBV5-4|TRBJ1-2|TRBD1|many
CASREGQGSVYGYTF
TGTGCCAGCAGGGAAGGACAGGGATCGGTCTATGGCTACACCTTC
>16|TRBV20-1|TRBJ2-1|TRBD1|NA
CCAYATGTGGGNEQFF
TGCTGTGCTTACGCCACCGGGACAGGTGGAGGCAATGAGCAGTTCTTC
>16|TRBV7-2|TRBJ1-4|NA|NA
CASSRQGGAINEKLFF
TGTGCCAGCAGCCGCCAAGGGGGGGCTATTAATGAAAAACTGTTTTTT
>14|TRBV28|TRBJ2-2|NA|many
CASRRTANTGELFF
TGTGCCAGCCGGAGGACAGCGAACACCGGGGAGCTGTTTTTT
>16|TRBV6-5|TRBJ2-1|NA|few
CASSYRTGVGWNEQFF
TGTGCCAGCAGTTACAGAACGGGAGTGGGTTGGAATGAGCAGTTCTTC
>16|TRBV6-1|TRBJ1-6|NA|many
CASSKPTRVYNSPLHF
TGTGCCAGCAGTAAGCCCACGAGGGTATATAATTCACCCCTCCACTTT
>18|TRBV20-1|TRBJ2-1|TRBD2|many
CSAREIRLAGIGGNEQFF
TGCAGTGCTAGGGAGATCCGACTAGCGGGAATCGGTGGCAATGAGCAGTTCTTC
>14|TRBV30|TRBJ2-1|NA|few
CAWSVWDLSYEQFF
TGTGCCTGGAGTGTATGGGACCTCTCTTATGAGCAGTTCTTC
>15|TRBV6-1|TRBJ2-1|NA|many
CASSKGGGIYNEQFF
TGTGCCAGCAGCAAAGGGGGAGGAATCTACAATGAGCAGTTCTTC
>13|TRBV29-1|TRBJ1-5|NA|many
CSISTNSNQPQHF
TGCAGCATCTCCACCAATAGCAATCAGCCCCAGCATTTT
>15|TRBV18|TRBJ2-7|TRBD1|few
CASSQGTGPSYEQYF
TGTGCCAGCTCGCAAGGGACAGGTCCCTCCTACGAGCAGTACTTC
>14|TRBV5-6|TRBJ2-7|NA|few
CASSHRDGPYEQYF
TGTGCCAGCAGCCATAGGGACGGACCCTACGAGCAGTACTTC
>14|TRBV10-1|TRBJ1-5|TRBD1|few
CASSRGTGRQPQHF
TGCGCCAGCAGCCGCGGGACAGGGAGACAGCCCCAGCATTTT
>13|TRBV18|TRBJ1-1|NA|few
CASSPLRTDEAFF
TGTGCCAGCTCACCACTTCGCACAGATGAAGCTTTCTTT
>16|TRBV20-1|TRBJ2-3|TRBD2|many
CSARTTSGDSLYTQYF
TGCAGTGCTAGAACGACTAGCGGGGATTCTTTGTATACGCAGTATTTT
>17|TRBV20-1|TRBJ2-3|TRBD2|many
CSASVLAGGPSTDTQYF
TGCAGTGCTAGTGTGCTAGCGGGGGGGCCGAGCACAGATACGCAGTATTTT
>13|TRBV20-1|TRBJ2-4|NA|many
CSASRGTKNIQYF
TGCAGTGCTAGCAGAGGGACCAAAAACATTCAGTACTTC
>21|TRBV24-1|TRBJ1-1|NA|few
CGASDLRGWLGYRNLNTEAFF
TGTGGCGCCAGTGATTTAAGGGGGTGGCTTGGGTACCGCAATTTGAACACTGAAGCTTTCTTT
>14|TRBV7-2|TRBJ2-7|TRBD2|many
CASSLSQAGYEQYF
TGTGCCAGCAGCTTATCTCAAGCGGGGTACGAGCAGTACTTC
>19|TRBV15|TRBJ2-3|TRBD1|NA
CATSRDRTDGTASTDTQYF
TGTGCCACCAGCAGAGACCGGACCGACGGGACAGCTAGCACAGATACGCAGTATTTT
>13|TRBV29-1|TRBJ1-2|NA|many
CSVFTTGFYGYTF
TGCAGCGTCTTCACGACAGGCTTCTATGGCTACACCTTC
>15|TRBV12-3/TRBV12-4|TRBJ2-5|NA|once
CASRHSGATQETQYF
TGTGCCAGCAGACACTCCGGGGCTACCCAAGAGACCCAGTACTTC
>15|TRBV6-2/TRBV6-3|TRBJ1-5|TRBD1|many
CASSGDRGQNQPQHF
TGTGCCAGCAGTGGGGACAGGGGCCAAAATCAGCCCCAGCATTTT